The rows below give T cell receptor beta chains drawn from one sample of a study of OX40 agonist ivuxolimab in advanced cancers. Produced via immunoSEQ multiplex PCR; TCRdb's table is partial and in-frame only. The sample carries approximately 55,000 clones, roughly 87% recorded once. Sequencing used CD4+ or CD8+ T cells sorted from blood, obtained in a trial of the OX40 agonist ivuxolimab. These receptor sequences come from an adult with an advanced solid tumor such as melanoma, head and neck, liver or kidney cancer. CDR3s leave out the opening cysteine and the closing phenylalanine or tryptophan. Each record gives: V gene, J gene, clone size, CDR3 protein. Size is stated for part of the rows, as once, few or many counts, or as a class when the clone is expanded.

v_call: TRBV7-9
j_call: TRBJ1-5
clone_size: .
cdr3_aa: ASSLAGGRGGQPQH

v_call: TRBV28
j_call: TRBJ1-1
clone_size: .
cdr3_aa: ASKAGVSEAF

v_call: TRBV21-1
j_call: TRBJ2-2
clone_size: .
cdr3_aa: ASSKVEGRTGSNTGELF

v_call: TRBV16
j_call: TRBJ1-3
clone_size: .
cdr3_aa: ASSQSAVSSGNTIY

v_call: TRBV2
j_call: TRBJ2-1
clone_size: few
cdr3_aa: ASSGYYNEQF

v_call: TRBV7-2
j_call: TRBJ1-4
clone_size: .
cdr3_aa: ASSRGRGTNEKLF

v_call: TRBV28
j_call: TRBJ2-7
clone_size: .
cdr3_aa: ASRLRQGEQY

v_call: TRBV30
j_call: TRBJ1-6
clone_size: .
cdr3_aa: AWSVSNSPLH

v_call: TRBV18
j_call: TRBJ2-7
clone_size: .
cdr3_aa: ASSPGRSPYEQY

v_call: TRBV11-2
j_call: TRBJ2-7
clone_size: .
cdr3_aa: ASSLSTSGPYEQY

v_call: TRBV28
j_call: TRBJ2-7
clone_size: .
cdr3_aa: ASGRLGSGRRREQY

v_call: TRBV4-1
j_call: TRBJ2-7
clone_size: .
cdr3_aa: ASSLSSYEQY

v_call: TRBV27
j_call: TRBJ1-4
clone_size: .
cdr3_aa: ASRRTRLGRGEKLF

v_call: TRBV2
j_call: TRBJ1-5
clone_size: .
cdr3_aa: ASSSRGTQPQH

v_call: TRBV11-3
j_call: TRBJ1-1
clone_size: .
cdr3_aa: ASSLAEGLGTEAF

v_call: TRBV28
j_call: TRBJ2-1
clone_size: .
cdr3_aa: ASSQIRGEQF

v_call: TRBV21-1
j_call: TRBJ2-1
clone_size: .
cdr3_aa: ASSLQDNEQF

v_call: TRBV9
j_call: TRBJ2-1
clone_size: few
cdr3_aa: ASSPISGVYNEQF

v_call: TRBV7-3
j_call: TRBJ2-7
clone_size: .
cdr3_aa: ASSLGGTSYEQY

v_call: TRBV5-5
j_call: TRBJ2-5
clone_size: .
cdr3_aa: ASSLAPGTETQY

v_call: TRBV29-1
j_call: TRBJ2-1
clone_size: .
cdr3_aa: SVDSTSLSYNEQF

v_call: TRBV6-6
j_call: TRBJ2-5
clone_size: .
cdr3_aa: ASSGGLGRY

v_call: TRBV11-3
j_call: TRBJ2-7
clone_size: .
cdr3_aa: ASSPGLAGGPVDEQY

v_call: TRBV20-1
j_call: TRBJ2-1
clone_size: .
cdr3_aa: SARPPEEQF

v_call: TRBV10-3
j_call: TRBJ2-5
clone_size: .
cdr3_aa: AISGSSGRAGETQY

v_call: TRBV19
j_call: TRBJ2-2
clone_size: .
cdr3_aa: ASVPSGRGTGELF

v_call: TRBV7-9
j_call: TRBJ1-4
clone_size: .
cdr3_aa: ASSPHTGATNEKLF

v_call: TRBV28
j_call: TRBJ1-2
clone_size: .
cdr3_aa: ASSPGTAWRGYT

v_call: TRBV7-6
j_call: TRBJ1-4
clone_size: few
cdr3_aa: ASSLRRKLF

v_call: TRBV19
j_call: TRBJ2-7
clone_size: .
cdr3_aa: ASSLSNRAGDEQY

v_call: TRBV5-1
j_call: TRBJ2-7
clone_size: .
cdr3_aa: ASSLGGQGFTYEQY

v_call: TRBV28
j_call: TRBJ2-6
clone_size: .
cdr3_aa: ASSSGGTGANVLT

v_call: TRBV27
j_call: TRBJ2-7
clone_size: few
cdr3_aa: ASSLGYEQY

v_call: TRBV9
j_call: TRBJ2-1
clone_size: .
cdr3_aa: ASSVSGGTSYNEQF

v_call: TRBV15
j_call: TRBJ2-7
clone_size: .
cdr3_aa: ATSRAGTGGSYEQY

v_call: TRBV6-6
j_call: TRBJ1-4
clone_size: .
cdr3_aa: ASSIRPAREKLF

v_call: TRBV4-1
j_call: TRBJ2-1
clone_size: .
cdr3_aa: ASSHPLRGDNEQF

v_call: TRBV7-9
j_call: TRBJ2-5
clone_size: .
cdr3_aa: ASSPTGGGRETQY

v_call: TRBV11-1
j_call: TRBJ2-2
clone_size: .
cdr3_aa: ASQPQGFGTGELF

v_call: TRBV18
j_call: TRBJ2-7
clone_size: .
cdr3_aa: ASSLRDRATYEQY

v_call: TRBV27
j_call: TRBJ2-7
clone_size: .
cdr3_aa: ASSLQGPPEQY

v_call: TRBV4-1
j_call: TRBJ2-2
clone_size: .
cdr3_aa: ASSLNVAGVGNTGELF

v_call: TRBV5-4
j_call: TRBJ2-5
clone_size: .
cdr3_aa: ASSLQASRRETQY

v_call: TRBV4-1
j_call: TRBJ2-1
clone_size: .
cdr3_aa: ASSQGATLVYNEQF

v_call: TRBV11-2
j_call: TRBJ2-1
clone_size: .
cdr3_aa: ASSPGLVGNEQF

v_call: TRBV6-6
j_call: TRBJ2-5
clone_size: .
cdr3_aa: ASSVQVVETQY

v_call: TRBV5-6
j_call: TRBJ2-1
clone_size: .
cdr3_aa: ASSFGGSYNEQF

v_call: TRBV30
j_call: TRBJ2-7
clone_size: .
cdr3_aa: AWLIGDNVDYEQY

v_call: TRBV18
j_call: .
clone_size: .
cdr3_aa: ASSPGSSYEQY

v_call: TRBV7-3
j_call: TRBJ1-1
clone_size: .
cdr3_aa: ASSLTGAMNTEAF

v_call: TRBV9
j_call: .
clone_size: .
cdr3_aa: ASSVEIGGSYEQY

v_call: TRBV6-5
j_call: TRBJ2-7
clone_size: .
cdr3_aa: ASSYSGLAVYEQY

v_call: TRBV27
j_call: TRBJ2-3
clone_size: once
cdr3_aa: ASSLGSDTQY

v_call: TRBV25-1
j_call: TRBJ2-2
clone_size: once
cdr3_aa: ASSGWGRGTGELF

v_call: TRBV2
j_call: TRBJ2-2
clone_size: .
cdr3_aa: ASSGKLTNTGELF

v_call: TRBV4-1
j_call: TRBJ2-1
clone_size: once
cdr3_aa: ASSQLKLAGVLNEQF

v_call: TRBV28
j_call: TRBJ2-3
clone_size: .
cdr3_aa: ASSSSPRVIDTQY

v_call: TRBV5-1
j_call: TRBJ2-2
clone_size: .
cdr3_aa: ASSLVQRPTGTGELF

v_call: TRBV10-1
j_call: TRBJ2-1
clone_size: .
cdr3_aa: ASSESGGSYNEQF